Below, 20 T cell receptor beta chains from the same sample are listed, as sequenced in a study of control samples from healthy donors and cancer patients. This table comes from immunoSEQ multiplex PCR, and its TCRdb copy is limited to in-frame clones, with some not included. The sample comprises roughly 86,000 clones, 90% of which are singletons, and more than 3.5% rests with the top ten. Sample: blood. All receptors come from a woman under 30 in good health.

CDR3 in DNA: TGTGCCAGCAGCAGTTCAGGGACTGGGTTTGGGGAGCTGTTTTTT. Amino acid sequence: CASSSSGTGFGELFF. The chain has TRBV7-3 and TRBJ2-2; D might be TRBD2 (6 bases). V was pared by 5 bases and J by 8 bases, with 18 bases between. The CDR3 covers 15 residues. Germline CDR1 and CDR2: SGHTA and FQGTGA.

The chain uses TRBV7-9 and TRBJ2-7; D is possibly TRBD1 or TRBD2 (5 bases each). Trimming shortened V by 0 bases and J by 2 bases, and 14 bases separated the two germline ends. Germline V CDR1 and CDR2: SEHNR, FQNEAQ (reference sequence). The CDR3 is 16 amino acids. The CDR3 loop reads CASSLALGDLTYEQYF. CDR3 nucleotide sequence: TGTGCCAGCAGCTTAGCGCTGGGGGACCTCACCTACGAGCAGTACTTC.

The chain carries TRBV6-1 and TRBJ2-7, with TRBD1 as a possible D gene (6 bases). The V end was cut by 0 bases, the J end by 6 bases, with 12 bases between. The germline gives CDR1 MNHNS, CDR2 SASEGT. The CDR3 covers 14 residues. The CDR3 loop reads CASSEALTGREQYF. The CDR3 nucleotides are TGTGCCAGCAGTGAAGCGCTGACAGGCCGCGAGCAGTACTTC.

The chain combines TRBV6-5 with TRBJ1-4; D unclear. The germline gives CDR1 MNHEY, CDR2 SVGAGI. The V end lost 8 bases, the J end lost 2 bases, and 3 bases lay between the germline ends. There are 11 residues in the CDR3. The CDR3, as DNA: TGTGCCAGCTTCACTAATGAAAAACTGTTTTTT. It specifies CASFTNEKLFF.

This chain links TRBV4-2 with TRBJ1-3, with D uncertain. This CDR3 comprises 13 residues. With 2 bases removed from V and 4 bases from J, the gap between germline ends came to 6 bases. In germline, CDR1 is LGHNA, CDR2 YNFKEQ. The CDR3 spells CASSQREGNTIYF. CDR3 nucleotides: TGTGCCAGCAGCCAACGAGAAGGAAACACCATATATTTT.

CDR3 nucleotides: TGTGCCAGCAGCTCCCCCAATGAGCAGTTCTTC. Translating it yields CASSSPNEQFF. The chain links TRBV13 to TRBJ2-1; D gene unclear. The CDR3 covers 11 residues. Deletions cut 4 bases from V and 6 bases from J, with 4 bases between. Looked up from germline, CDR1 is PRHDT and CDR2 is FYEKMQ (reference sequence).

This rearrangement joins TRBV2 to TRBJ1-1; D unclear. Germline V CDR1 and CDR2: SNHLY, FYNNEI. V lost 7 bases and J lost 0, with 9 bases in between. The CDR3 runs to 13 residues. In nucleotides, the CDR3 is TGTGCCAGCATTAACCGTATGAACACTGAAGCTTTCTTT. Amino acids: CASINRMNTEAFF.

The chain links TRBV18 to TRBJ1-5, with 7 bases identical to TRBD1. Unmatched junction bases numbered 4, after V lost 5 bases and J lost 6 bases. Germline assignment: CDR1 KGHSH and CDR2 LQKENI. This CDR3 region has 13 residues. The CDR3 sequence: CASSDTGVQPQHF. The DNA for the CDR3 is TGTGCCAGCTCAGATACAGGGGTTCAGCCCCAGCATTTT.

The V and J genes are TRBV25-1 and TRBJ1-2, with 10 bases matching TRBD1. J gave up 6 bases and V 5 bases, and 9 bases lay outside the gene matches. CDR1 MGHDK and CDR2 SYGVNS come from the germline V gene. The CDR3 loop spans 15 amino acids. CDR3 in DNA: TGTGCCAGCAGTCCCCAGACTGGGACAGGGGATGGCTACACCTTC. Translation: CASSPQTGTGDGYTF.

The rearrangement uses TRBV3-1 (or the pseudogene TRBV3-2) and TRBJ1-2; D is possibly TRBD1 (6 bases). Trimming took 1 base from V and 4 from J, leaving 10 bases between them. From germline, CDR1 is LGHDT and CDR2 YNNKEL (reference sequence). This CDR3 contains 14 residues. The CDR3 DNA sequence: TGTGCCAGCAGCCAAGTCCGGGACACCTATGGCTACACCTTC. Its protein product is CASSQVRDTYGYTF.

This chain connects TRBV5-6 to TRBJ1-1; weak D call: TRBD1 (5 bases). V was clipped by 1 base and J by 0 bases, with 7 bases between them. This CDR3 is 14 amino acids long. In germline, CDR1 is SGHDT, CDR2 YYEEEE. CDR3 nucleotide sequence: TGTGCCAGCAGCTTGTGGGGGGTGAACACTGAAGCTTTCTTT. Protein: CASSLWGVNTEAFF.

The gene calls are TRBV4-2 and TRBJ2-3; 15 bases match TRBD2. Losses at the gene ends were 3 bases for V and 6 bases for J; bases not matched to a gene: 4. Per germline, CDR1 LGHNA and CDR2 YNFKEQ. The CDR3 is 16 amino acids. As DNA, the CDR3 is TGTGCCAGCAGCCAGGGGACTAGCGGGGGGAGTGATACGCAGTATTTT. Protein sequence: CASSQGTSGGSDTQYF.

The sample holds one count of this clone. J is TRBJ2-7 and V is TRBV27; D not resolved. The CDR3 is 14 residues long. Trimming removed 5 bases from V and 3 bases from J, with 14 bases in between. Germline values: CDR1 MNHEY, CDR2 SMNVEV (reference sequence). The CDR3 bases are TGTGCCAGCAGTCTGACGGGTATTTACTACGAGCAGTACTTC. Its translation: CASSLTGIYYEQYF.

The gene calls are TRBV10-3 and TRBJ1-1; D gene uncertain. The CDR3 covers 14 residues. Germline V gives CDR1 ENHRY, CDR2 SYGVKD. With 6 bases removed from V and 5 bases from J, the gap between germline ends came to 16 bases. DNA for the CDR3: TGTGCCATCAGAGCCGTGGGCGACGCAACTGAAGCTTTCTTT. Residues: CAIRAVGDATEAFF.

The V call is TRBV19, the J call TRBJ1-2; TRBD1 aligns across 9 bases. This CDR3 contains 15 residues. V lost 6 bases to trimming and J lost 6 bases; unmatched junction nucleotides: 11. Germline V gives CDR1 LNHDA, CDR2 SQIVND (reference sequence). DNA of the CDR3: TGTGCCAGTAGGCTGACGGGACAGGGAAGGGATGGCTACACCTTC. This codes for CASRLTGQGRDGYTF.

The chain joins TRBV6-5 to TRBJ2-5, with D possibly called TRBD1 or TRBD2 (5 bases each). Germline loops: CDR1 MNHEY, CDR2 SVGAGI. V was shortened by 8 bases and J by 5 bases, with 15 bases between the two germline ends. The CDR3 has 13 amino acids. Here the CDR3 DNA reads TGTGCCAGCGGCCGGGGCAGAAAGGAGACCCAGTACTTC. Amino acids: CASGRGRKETQYF.

The rearrangement joins TRBV19 to TRBJ2-1; a weak D match, TRBD1 (5 bases). Germline assignment: CDR1 LNHDA and CDR2 SQIVND (reference sequence). This CDR3 has 17 residues. Trimming cost V 1 base and J 7 bases, with 20 bases left between them. The CDR3 here is CASSIVLRGRIGNEQFF. The CDR3 region has the DNA TGTGCCAGTAGTATAGTTTTAAGGGGTAGGATCGGGAATGAGCAGTTCTTC.

The V and J genes are TRBV29-1 and TRBJ2-2; D call uncertain. With 5 bases removed from V and 1 base from J, the gap between germline ends came to 8 bases. The germline V gene has CDR1 SQVTM and CDR2 ANQGSEA. There are 13 residues in the CDR3. The CDR3 reads CSVTAMNTGELFF. The CDR3 nucleotides read TGCAGCGTTACAGCGATGAACACCGGGGAGCTGTTTTTT.

The sample holds a few counts of this clone. The J gene is TRBJ2-2, the V gene TRBV29-1; D may be TRBD2 (6 bases). The CDR3 runs to 15 residues. CDR1 is SQVTM and CDR2 is ANQGSEA in the germline V gene. Trimming pared 1 base from V and 0 bases from J, leaving 9 bases between. CDR3 residues: CSVEGGIANTGELFF. The CDR3 DNA reads as TGCAGCGTTGAAGGCGGGATAGCGAACACCGGGGAGCTGTTTTTT.

This chain connects TRBV9 to TRBJ1-1; TRBD1 is a possible D gene (5 bases). Germline values: CDR1 SGDLS, CDR2 YYNGEE. V lost 0 bases and J lost 4, with 19 bases in between. The CDR3 totals 17 residues. Written as DNA, the CDR3 is TGTGCCAGCAGCGTAGGGGGCCGTCGAGGCAGGGCCACTGAAGCTTTCTTT. This gives the protein CASSVGGRRGRATEAFF.